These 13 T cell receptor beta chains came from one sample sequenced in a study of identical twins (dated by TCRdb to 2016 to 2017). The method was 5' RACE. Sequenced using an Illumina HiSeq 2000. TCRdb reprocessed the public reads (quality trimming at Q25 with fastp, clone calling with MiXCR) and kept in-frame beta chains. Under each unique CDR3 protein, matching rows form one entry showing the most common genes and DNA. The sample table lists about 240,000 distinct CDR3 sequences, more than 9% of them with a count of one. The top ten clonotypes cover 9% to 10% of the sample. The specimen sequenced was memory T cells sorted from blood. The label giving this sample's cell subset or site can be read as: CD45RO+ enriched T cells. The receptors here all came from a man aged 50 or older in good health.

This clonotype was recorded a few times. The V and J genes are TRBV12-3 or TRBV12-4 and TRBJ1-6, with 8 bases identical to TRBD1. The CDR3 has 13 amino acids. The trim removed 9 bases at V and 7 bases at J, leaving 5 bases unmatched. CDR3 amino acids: CASQGASNSPLHF. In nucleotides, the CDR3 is TGTGCCAGTCAGGGGGCAAGCAATTCACCCCTCCACTTT.

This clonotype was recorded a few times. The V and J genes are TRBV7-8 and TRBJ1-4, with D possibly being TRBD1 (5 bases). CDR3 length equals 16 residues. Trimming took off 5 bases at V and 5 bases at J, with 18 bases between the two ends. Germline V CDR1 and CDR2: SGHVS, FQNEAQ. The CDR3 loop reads CASSRPGGTINEKLFF. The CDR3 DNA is TGTGCCAGCAGCCGCCCTGGGGGGACGATCAATGAAAAACTGTTTTTT.

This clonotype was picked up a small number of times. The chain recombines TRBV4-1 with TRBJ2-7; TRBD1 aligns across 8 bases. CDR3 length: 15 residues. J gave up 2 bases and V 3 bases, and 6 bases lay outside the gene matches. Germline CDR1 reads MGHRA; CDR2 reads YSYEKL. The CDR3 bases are TGCGCCAGCAGCCAGACCGGGACAGGAGCCTACGAGCAGTACTTC. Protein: CASSQTGTGAYEQYF.

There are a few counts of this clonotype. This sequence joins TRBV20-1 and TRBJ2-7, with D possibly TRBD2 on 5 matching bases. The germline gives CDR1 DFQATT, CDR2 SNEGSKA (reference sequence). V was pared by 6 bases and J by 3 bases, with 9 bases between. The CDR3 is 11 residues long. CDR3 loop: CSADRDYEQYF. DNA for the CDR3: TGCAGTGCGGACCGGGACTACGAGCAGTACTTC.

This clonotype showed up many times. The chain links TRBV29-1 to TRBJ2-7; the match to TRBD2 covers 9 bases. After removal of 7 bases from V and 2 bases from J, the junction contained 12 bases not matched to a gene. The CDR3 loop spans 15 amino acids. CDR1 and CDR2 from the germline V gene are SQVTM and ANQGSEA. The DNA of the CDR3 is TGCAGCGCCGCAGGAGGGACTAGCAGCCCCTACGAGCAGTACTTC. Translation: CSAAGGTSSPYEQYF.

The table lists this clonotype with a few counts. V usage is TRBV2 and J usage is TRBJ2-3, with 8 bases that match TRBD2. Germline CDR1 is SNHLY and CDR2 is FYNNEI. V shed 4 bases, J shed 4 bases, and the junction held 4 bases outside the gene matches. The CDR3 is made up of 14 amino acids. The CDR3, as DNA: TGTGCCAGCAGTGTGGACGGGAGGGCAGATACGCAGTATTTT. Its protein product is CASSVDGRADTQYF.

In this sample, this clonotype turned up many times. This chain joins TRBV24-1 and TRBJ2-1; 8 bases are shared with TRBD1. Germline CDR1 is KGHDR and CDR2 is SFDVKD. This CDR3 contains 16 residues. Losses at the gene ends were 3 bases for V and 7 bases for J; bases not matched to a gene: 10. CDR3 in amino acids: CATSDLTTGDVNEQFF. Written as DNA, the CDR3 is TGTGCCACCAGTGATCTCACGACAGGGGACGTAAATGAGCAGTTCTTC.

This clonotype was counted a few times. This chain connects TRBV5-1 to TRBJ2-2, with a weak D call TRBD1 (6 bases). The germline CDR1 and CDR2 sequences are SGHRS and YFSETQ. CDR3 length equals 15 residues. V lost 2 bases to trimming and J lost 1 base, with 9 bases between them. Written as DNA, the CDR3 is TGCGCCAGCAGCTTCTTGGACAGGAACACCGGGGAGCTGTTTTTT. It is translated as CASSFLDRNTGELFF.

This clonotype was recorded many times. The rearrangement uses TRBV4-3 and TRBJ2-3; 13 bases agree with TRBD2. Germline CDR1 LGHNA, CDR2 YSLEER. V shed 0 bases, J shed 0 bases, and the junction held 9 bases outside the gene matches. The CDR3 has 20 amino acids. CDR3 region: CASSQDLATSGRTSTDTQYF. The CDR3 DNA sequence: TGCGCCAGCAGCCAAGATTTAGCGACTAGCGGGAGGACTAGCACAGATACGCAGTATTTT.

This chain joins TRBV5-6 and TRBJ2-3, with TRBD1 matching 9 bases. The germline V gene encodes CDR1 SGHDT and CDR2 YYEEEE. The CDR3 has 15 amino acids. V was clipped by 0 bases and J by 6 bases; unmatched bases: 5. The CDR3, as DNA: TGTGCCAGCAGCTTGGCGGGACAGGGAGGTGATACGCAGTATTTT. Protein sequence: CASSLAGQGGDTQYF.

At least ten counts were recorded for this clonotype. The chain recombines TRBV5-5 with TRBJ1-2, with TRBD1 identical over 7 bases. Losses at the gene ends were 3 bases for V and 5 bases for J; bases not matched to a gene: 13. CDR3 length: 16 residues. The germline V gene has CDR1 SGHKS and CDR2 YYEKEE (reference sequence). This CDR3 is CASSSEPGQIFYGYTF. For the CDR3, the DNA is TGTGCCAGCAGCTCCGAGCCGGGACAGATCTTTTATGGCTACACCTTC.

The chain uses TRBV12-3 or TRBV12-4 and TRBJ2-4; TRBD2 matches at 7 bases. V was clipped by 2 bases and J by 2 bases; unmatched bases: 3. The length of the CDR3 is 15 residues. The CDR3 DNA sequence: TGTGCCAGCAGTTTATCCGGGGGGACCAAAAACATTCAGTACTTC. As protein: CASSLSGGTKNIQYF.

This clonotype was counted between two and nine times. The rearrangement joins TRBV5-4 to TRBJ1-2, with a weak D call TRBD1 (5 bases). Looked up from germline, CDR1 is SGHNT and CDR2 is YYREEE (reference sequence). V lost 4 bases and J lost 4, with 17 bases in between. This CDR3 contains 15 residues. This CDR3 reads CASSRGGTGGYGYTF. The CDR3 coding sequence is TGTGCCAGCAGCCGCGGGGGGACGGGCGGCTATGGCTACACCTTC. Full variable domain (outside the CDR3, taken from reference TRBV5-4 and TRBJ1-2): ETGVTQSPTHLIKTRGQQVTLRCSSQSGHNTVSWYQQALGQGPQFIFQYYREEENGRGNFPPRFSGLQFPNYSSELNVNALELDDSALYLCASSRGGTGGYGYTFGSGTRLTVV.